The 18 T cell receptor beta chains below were found in one sample sequenced in a study of liver allograft versus peripheral blood T cells. Study information: The authors compared T cell receptor repertoires in transplanted livers with recipients' peripheral blood repertoires.

TCRdb ran MiXCR on the reads and lists one entry per CDR3 protein. This table has approximately 16,000 distinct CDR3 sequences, 20% to 25% appearing once. The receptor source for this set is a human patient who had a liver transplant. Some T cells may be the graft donor's.

This sequence joins TRBV5-4 and TRBJ2-7; no clear D. With 0 bases removed from V and 6 bases from J, the gap between germline ends came to 13 bases. Germline CDR1 and CDR2: SGHNT and YYREEE (reference sequence). The CDR3 runs 14 residues. The CDR3 bases are TGTGCCAGCAGCTTGGTGACGGCCCAAGGCGAGCAGTACTTC. Translation: CASSLVTAQGEQYF.

Concerning this clonotype itself: With a much larger clone just one base away, this may be a read error. The V call is TRBV6-1, the J call TRBJ2-3; the D gene is possibly TRBD1 (5 bases). The CDR3 has 16 residues. V was pared by 1 base and J by 9 bases, with 20 bases between. Germline CDR1 is MNHNS and CDR2 is SASEGT. The CDR3 loop reads CASSEEDSRLRVTQYF. DNA for the CDR3: TGTGCCAGCAGTGAAGAAGACAGTCGGCTACGAGTCACGCAGTATTTT.

This clonotype came up a few times. The V call is TRBV10-3, the J call TRBJ2-7; a weak D match, TRBD2 (6 bases). CDR3 size: 16 residues. The V gene lost 4 bases and the J gene lost 2 bases, with 18 bases spanning the gap. Germline loops: CDR1 ENHRY, CDR2 SYGVKD. CDR3 loop: CAISGGTGGVPYEQYF. Written as DNA, the CDR3 is TGTGCCATCAGTGGCGGGACTGGGGGAGTCCCCTACGAGCAGTACTTC.

This clonotype was picked up many times. The V gene is TRBV18, the J gene TRBJ2-7; TRBD1 aligns across 8 bases. V was pared by 5 bases and J by 3 bases, with 9 bases of the junction left unmatched. CDR1 and CDR2 from the germline V gene are KGHSH and LQKENI. The CDR3 length is 15 residues. The CDR3 spells CASSFAGGADYEQYF. CDR3 coding DNA: TGTGCCAGCTCATTCGCAGGGGGCGCTGACTACGAGCAGTACTTC.

DNA of the CDR3: TGTGCCACCGAACTCCGCGGCGCAGATACGCAGTATTTT. Translating gives CATELRGADTQYF. The chain couples TRBV19 to TRBJ2-3; D unclear. The CDR3 runs to 13 residues. V was trimmed by 10 bases and J by 4 bases, leaving 15 bases between them. Germline V CDR1 and CDR2: LNHDA, SQIVND (reference sequence). Full variable domain (remainder filled in from reference TRBV19 and TRBJ2-3): DGGITQSPKYLFRKEGQNVTLSCEQNLNHDAMYWYRQDPGQGLRLIYYSQIVNDFQKGDIAEGYSVSREKKESFPLTVTSAQKNPTAFYLCATELRGADTQYFGPGTRLTVL.

The gene calls are TRBV20-1 and TRBJ1-5; D unclear. The V end was cut by 3 bases, the J end by 0 bases, with 6 bases between. The length of the CDR3 is 13 residues. Germline V lookup: CDR1 DFQATT, CDR2 SNEGSKA (reference sequence). The CDR3 nucleotides read TGCAGTGCTAGTCTGGATAGCAATCAGCCCCAGCATTTT. This encodes CSASLDSNQPQHF.

This clonotype was counted between two and nine times. The CDR3: CASSSRKGTYSNQPQHF. The CDR3 nucleotides are TGTGCCAGCAGTTCGCGAAAGGGCACATATAGCAATCAGCCCCAGCATTTT. This chain links TRBV28 with TRBJ1-5; D remains ambiguous. The CDR3 extends over 17 amino acids. CDR1 and CDR2 from the germline V gene are MDHEN and SYDVKM. V gave up 4 bases and J gave up 0 bases, with 16 bases separating them.

This clonotype appeared a few times. V is TRBV19 and J is TRBJ2-1, with TRBD2 as a possible D gene (6 bases). V lost 6 bases and J lost 5, with 23 bases in between. CDR3 length: 17 amino acids. Germline loops: CDR1 LNHDA, CDR2 SQIVND (reference sequence). CDR3 amino acids: CASSENSLRGRNNEQFF. CDR3 coding DNA: TGTGCCAGTAGCGAAAACAGCCTTCGGGGGAGGAACAATGAGCAGTTCTTC.

The chain recombines TRBV6-5 with TRBJ1-4; possible D gene TRBD1, 5 bases. Germline CDR1 and CDR2: MNHEY and SVGAGI. The CDR3 runs 14 residues. Deletions cut 6 bases from V and 16 bases from J, with 24 bases between. The CDR3 coding sequence is TGTGCCAGCAGGAGACGGGGGGATAATCAACATACGTTTTTT. Translating it yields CASRRRGDNQHTFF.

J is TRBJ1-4 and V is TRBV5-4; D is unresolved. Between the trimmed V and J ends, which lost 1 base and 6 bases, there was a span of 4 bases. CDR3 size: 12 residues. The germline V gene encodes CDR1 SGHNT and CDR2 YYREEE (reference sequence). The CDR3 DNA sequence: TGTGCCAGCAGCTTGTCGGATGAAAAACTGTTTTTT. Its translation: CASSLSDEKLFF.

This clonotype was counted at least ten times. CDR3: CAISETGTGGSEAFF. The CDR3 nucleotides read TGTGCCATCAGTGAAACCGGGACAGGGGGTTCTGAAGCTTTCTTT. This chain uses TRBV10-3 with TRBJ1-1; 11 bases line up with TRBD1. In germline, CDR1 is ENHRY, CDR2 SYGVKD. With V trimmed by 3 bases and J by 6 bases, 6 bases remained unmatched. This CDR3 region has 15 residues.

The sample holds many counts of this clonotype. J is TRBJ1-1 and V is TRBV5-6; perhaps TRBD1 as D (5 bases). The CDR3 is 15 residues long. In germline, CDR1 is SGHDT, CDR2 YYEEEE. Trimming shortened V by 3 bases and J by 1 base, and 13 bases separated the two germline ends. Written as DNA, the CDR3 is TGTGCCAGCAGCTGGGGGAGCGGGAGGAACACTGAAGCTTTCTTT. Amino acid sequence: CASSWGSGRNTEAFF.

This clonotype was counted at least ten times. The chain uses TRBV19 and TRBJ1-6; D unresolved. This CDR3 has 18 residues. V was pared by 1 base and J by 4 bases, with 17 bases between. Germline assignment: CDR1 LNHDA and CDR2 SQIVND (reference sequence). This CDR3 is CASSIGLLLQRYNSPLHF. CDR3 nucleotides: TGTGCCAGTAGTATAGGCTTGTTGCTTCAGCGATATAATTCACCCCTCCACTTT.

This clonotype was observed a handful of times. V usage is TRBV19 and J usage is TRBJ2-2; 7 bases agree with TRBD1. The CDR3 contains 15 residues. V shed 4 bases and J 5 bases; nucleotides not matched to a gene: 7. Germline CDR1 reads LNHDA; CDR2 reads SQIVND (reference sequence). The CDR3 DNA sequence: TGTGCCAGTAGTACCGACAGGGTTTTTACCGGGGAGCTGTTTTTT. Translated: CASSTDRVFTGELFF.

The rearrangement joins TRBV30 to TRBJ2-1; D ambiguous. In germline, CDR1 is GTSNPN, CDR2 SVGIG (reference sequence). V shed 3 bases and J shed 0 bases, with 12 bases lying between them. This CDR3 has 15 amino acids. The CDR3 sequence is CAWRVWRSSYNEQFF. CDR3 DNA sequence: TGTGCCTGGAGAGTGTGGCGGAGCTCCTACAATGAGCAGTTCTTC. Full variable domain (remainder filled in from reference TRBV30 and TRBJ2-1): SQTIHQWPATLVQPVGSPLSLECTVEGTSNPNLYWYRQAAGRGLQLLFYSVGIGQISSEVPQNLSASRPQDRQFILSSKKLLLSDSGFYLCAWRVWRSSYNEQFFGPGTRLTVL.

This clonotype was counted only a few times. The chain uses TRBV27 and TRBJ1-3, with TRBD1 identical over 7 bases. Germline CDR1 reads MNHEY; CDR2 reads SMNVEV (reference sequence). The CDR3 sequence is 20 residues long. After removal of 10 bases from V and 0 bases from J, the junction contained 24 bases not matched to a gene. Here the CDR3 reads CANCLDRVRHLSRSGNTIYF. CDR3 in DNA: TGTGCCAACTGCCTTGACAGGGTGAGGCATTTAAGCCGCTCTGGAAACACCATATATTTT.

This chain joins TRBV30 and TRBJ1-5; D uncertain. The CDR3 sequence is 12 residues long. CDR1 and CDR2 (germline): GTSNPN, SVGIG (reference sequence). Between the trimmed V and J ends, which lost 2 bases and 6 bases, there was a span of 8 bases. This CDR3 reads CAWSQGFQPQHF. The CDR3 nucleotides are TGTGCCTGGAGTCAAGGTTTTCAGCCCCAGCATTTT. Together with reference TRBV30 and TRBJ1-5, the CDR3 gives the full variable domain: SQTIHQWPATLVQPVGSPLSLECTVEGTSNPNLYWYRQAAGRGLQLLFYSVGIGQISSEVPQNLSASRPQDRQFILSSKKLLLSDSGFYLCAWSQGFQPQHFGDGTRLSIL.

This clonotype is labeled as medium-sized (0.01 to 0.1%). V gene TRBV10-3 combines with J gene TRBJ1-2; no reliable D call. The CDR3 length is 11 residues. V lost 7 bases and J 5 bases, leaving 8 bases between the germline ends. Per germline, CDR1 ENHRY and CDR2 SYGVKD. The CDR3 DNA is TGTGCCATCACCGACGGGTATGGCTACACCTTC. Its protein is CAITDGYGYTF.